The clone carrying this T cell receptor beta chain was observed a handful of times. Antigen unknown. The source of the sample is a study of identical twins. This CDR3 is built from 14 residues. Germline V gene data show CDR1 as SQVTM and CDR2 as ANQGSEA. The junction had 9 bases not matched to a gene; V was cut back by 7 bases and J by 1 base. Study findings and constraints: Abundant cord blood beta clonotypes carried fewer insertions; memory repertoires showed none. Out-of-frame TCR alpha sharing observed in monozygotic twins exceeded model estimates.

A universal primer binding site was introduced by template switching. The final cDNA contained unique molecular identifiers. TCRdb ran MiXCR on the 5' RACE reads and lists one entry per CDR3 protein. The sample contains around 480,000 distinct CDR3 sequences, about 14% of which appear only once. This sample was also put to use in a study of yellow fever vaccine responses in identical twins.

Specimen: CD4+ T cells sorted from blood. The sequence came from a woman between 18 and 29 years old in good health. The chain employs TRBV29-1 and TRBJ2-5; 7 bases are shared with TRBD1. Written as DNA, the CDR3 is TGCAGCGGAAGACAGGGTCGGCTCCAAGAGACCCAGTACTTC. Residues: CSGRQGRLQETQYF.